One and the same sample provided the 32 T cell receptor beta chains below, sequenced in a study of blood T cell repertoires in COVID-19. Method: immunoSEQ multiplex PCR; TCRdb's copy keeps in-frame clones and lacks some. The sample shows approximately 51,000 clones, 91% of them seen only once. Specimen: peripheral blood. The receptors here all came from a man in his 70s with active COVID-19.

Here the CDR3 DNA reads TGTGCCAGCAGCTCCCGGCGGGTCTATTGGGTGACCTATAATTCACCCCTCCACTTT. The encoded protein is CASSSRRVYWVTYNSPLHF. This chain joins TRBV7-4 and TRBJ1-6; D is ambiguous. Germline V gene sequence: CDR1 SGHVT, CDR2 SQSDAQ. V lost 4 bases and J lost 2, with 21 bases in between. CDR3 size: 19 residues.

J is TRBJ1-5 and V is TRBV28; a weak D match, TRBD1 (5 bases). Germline V lookup: CDR1 MDHEN, CDR2 SYDVKM. V was shortened by 6 bases and J by 4 bases, with 10 bases between the two germline ends. The length of the CDR3 is 13 residues. This chain's CDR3 is CASSQPGNQPQHF. The DNA of the CDR3 is TGTGCCAGCAGCCAGCCAGGGAATCAGCCCCAGCATTTT.

This chain joins TRBV6-5 and TRBJ1-1, with 7 nucleotides matching TRBD1. From germline, CDR1 is MNHEY and CDR2 SVGAGI. This CDR3 contains 15 residues. The V gene end was trimmed by 5 bases and the J gene end by 2 bases; junction bases not matched to a gene: 8. CDR3 sequence: CASSQSGTVNTEAFF. DNA of the CDR3: TGTGCCAGCAGTCAGTCCGGGACAGTTAACACTGAAGCTTTCTTT.

The chain employs TRBV27 and TRBJ1-6, with D maybe TRBD1 (5 bases). Germline CDR1 and CDR2: MNHEY and SMNVEV (reference sequence). This CDR3 has 15 residues. V was clipped by 5 bases and J by 10 bases, with 18 bases between them. DNA of the CDR3: TGTGCCAGCAGTCTGGGGCCCCGAGGTAACTCACCCCTCCACTTT. Its translation is CASSLGPRGNSPLHF.

In DNA, the CDR3 is TGTGCCAGTAGTTTTCGACAGGGGGGAAGCAATCAGCCCCAGCATTTT. The encoded protein is CASSFRQGGSNQPQHF. The rearrangement links TRBV19 to TRBJ1-5, with 9 bases that match TRBD1. Germline-derived CDR1 and CDR2 are LNHDA and SQIVND (reference sequence). Trimming at V came to 5 bases and at J to 1 base, leaving 6 bases not matched to a gene. This CDR3 region has 16 residues.

V is TRBV6-5 and J is TRBJ2-3; 9 bases align to TRBD1. This CDR3 comprises 15 residues. Trimming at V came to 6 bases and at J to 5 bases, leaving 9 bases not matched to a gene. CDR1 is MNHEY and CDR2 is SVGAGI in the germline V gene. The CDR3 nucleotides are TGTGCCAGCAGGCCTTACAGGGGGCTGAGAGATACGCAGTATTTT. It translates to CASRPYRGLRDTQYF.

This sequence joins TRBV13 and TRBJ1-3; 7 nucleotides align to TRBD1. CDR3 length: 14 residues. Germline trimming cut 3 bases from V and 3 bases from J; bases unmatched to any gene: 2. In germline, CDR1 is PRHDT, CDR2 FYEKMQ (reference sequence). The CDR3 is CASSLTGIGNTIYF. CDR3 sequence (DNA): TGTGCCAGCAGCTTGACAGGGATTGGAAACACCATATATTTT.

As to this clone: The junction departs from the called germline gene at one end, perhaps through a read error. The chain joins TRBV6-5 to TRBJ2-2, with D possibly being TRBD2 (7 bases). Germline assignment: CDR1 MNHEY and CDR2 SVGAGI. The CDR3 spans 14 residues. The CDR3 DNA reads as TGTACCAGCAAGGGGGGGCCGGTAATCGGGGAGCTGTTTTTT. The encoded protein is CTSKGGPVIGELFF.

The V call is TRBV5-1, the J call TRBJ2-5, with 8 bases lining up with TRBD2. After removal of 3 bases from V and 1 base from J, the junction contained 8 bases not matched to a gene. This CDR3 has 16 amino acids. Germline CDR1 and CDR2: SGHRS and YFSETQ. CDR3 residues: CASSSPERGFQETQYF. The CDR3 nucleotides are TGCGCCAGCAGCTCCCCGGAGCGGGGGTTCCAAGAGACCCAGTACTTC.

J is TRBJ2-1 and V is TRBV7-9; a possible D gene is TRBD1 (5 bases). The length of the CDR3 is 13 residues. The germline V gene encodes CDR1 SEHNR and CDR2 FQNEAQ (reference sequence). V was trimmed by 1 base and J by 9 bases, leaving 10 bases between them. The DNA of the CDR3 is TGTGCCAGCAGCTTAGGGGGCGGAACTGAGCAGTTCTTC. Protein sequence: CASSLGGGTEQFF.

The count of this clone is one. The rearrangement joins TRBV27 to TRBJ2-3; 14 nucleotides line up with TRBD2. The germline V gene encodes CDR1 MNHEY and CDR2 SMNVEV (reference sequence). There are 15 residues in the CDR3. After removal of 5 bases from V and 4 bases from J, the junction contained 2 bases not matched to a gene. CDR3 sequence (DNA): TGTGCCAGCAGTCAGGGACTAGCGGGGGCAGATACGCAGTATTTT. Amino acid sequence: CASSQGLAGADTQYF.

CDR3 coding DNA: TGTGCCAGCTCACCAACAGACAGGGATTACGACTATGGCTACACCTTC. Its protein product is CASSPTDRDYDYGYTF. The chain carries TRBV18 and TRBJ1-2, with TRBD1 matching over 7 bases. Germline loops: CDR1 KGHSH, CDR2 LQKENI. J gave up 3 bases and V 2 bases, and 9 bases lay outside the gene matches. There are 16 residues in the CDR3.

This clone was found a few times. The V call is TRBV5-4, the J call TRBJ2-7, with 11 bases aligning to TRBD2. Per the germline V gene, CDR1 is SGHNT and CDR2 is YYREEE (reference sequence). With V trimmed by 4 bases and J by 3 bases, 12 bases remained unmatched. CDR3 size: 17 residues. The CDR3 loop reads CASSGNSGGALFYEQYF. For the CDR3, the DNA is TGTGCCAGCAGCGGAAATAGCGGGGGGGCCTTATTCTACGAGCAGTACTTC.

This clone is a singleton in its sample. The rearrangement links TRBV27 to TRBJ1-4, with 8 bases fitting TRBD1. This CDR3 has 13 residues. Unmatched junction bases numbered 1, after V lost 2 bases and J lost 8 bases. Germline CDR1 reads MNHEY; CDR2 reads SMNVEV (reference sequence). The CDR3 reads CASSLTGGEKLFF. DNA for the CDR3: TGTGCCAGCAGTTTAACAGGGGGAGAAAAACTGTTTTTT.

The genes are TRBV3-1 (or the pseudogene TRBV3-2) and TRBJ2-5, with 9 bases aligning to TRBD1. Trimming cost V 1 base and J 6 bases; bases outside gene matches: 12. Germline-derived CDR1 and CDR2 are LGHDT and YNNKEL (reference sequence). There are 17 residues in the CDR3. CDR3 residues: CASSQGAPGQGKQTQYF. CDR3 coding DNA: TGTGCCAGCAGCCAAGGGGCTCCGGGACAGGGAAAACAGACCCAGTACTTC.

The V call is TRBV4-1, the J call TRBJ2-7; 12 nucleotides line up with TRBD1. This CDR3 has 15 amino acids. The V gene end was trimmed by 4 bases and the J gene end by 5 bases; junction bases not matched to a gene: 6. From germline, CDR1 is MGHRA and CDR2 YSYEKL. The CDR3 DNA reads as TGCGCCAGCAGCCGATCCGGGACAGGGGGCGACGAGCAGTACTTC. Its protein is CASSRSGTGGDEQYF.

The V call is TRBV6-2 or TRBV6-3, the J call TRBJ2-3; 7 bases are a match to TRBD1. V lost 2 bases and J lost 1; bases outside the gene matches: 9. The germline V gene encodes CDR1 MNHEY and CDR2 SVGEGT. The CDR3 covers 17 residues. CDR3: CASSYRYTGERTDTQYF. The CDR3 DNA follows: TGTGCCAGCAGTTACCGATACACAGGGGAACGCACAGATACGCAGTATTTT.

This clone showed up just a few times. The chain uses TRBV27 and TRBJ2-7; 7 bases match TRBD1. V lost 0 bases, J lost 0 bases, and 5 bases stayed unmatched. Germline loops: CDR1 MNHEY, CDR2 SMNVEV (reference sequence). This CDR3 has 16 amino acids. DNA of the CDR3: TGTGCCAGCAGTTTATCGGCCAGGGGGATCTCCTACGAGCAGTACTTC. Translated: CASSLSARGISYEQYF.

The CDR3 coding sequence is TGTGCCAGCAGTCTTACCGGGACAGGGATCGGGGAGCTGTTTTTT. Translating it yields CASSLTGTGIGELFF. This rearrangement joins TRBV7-3 to TRBJ2-2, with TRBD1 matching over 9 bases. The CDR3 sequence is 15 residues long. In germline, CDR1 is SGHTA, CDR2 FQGTGA. V shed 6 bases and J 7 bases; nucleotides not matched to a gene: 9.

CDR3 region: CASTLDSHEAFF. CDR3 coding DNA: TGTGCCAGCACCTTGGACAGCCATGAAGCTTTCTTT. J is TRBJ1-1 and V is TRBV2, with D tentatively TRBD1 (6 bases). CDR3 length: 12 amino acids. CDR1 and CDR2 (germline): SNHLY, FYNNEI. V dropped 7 bases and J dropped 7 bases, with 13 bases sitting between them.

The CDR3 here is CASSFYRGANTGELFF. In nucleotides, the CDR3 is TGTGCCAGCAGCTTCTACAGGGGCGCGAACACCGGGGAGCTGTTTTTT. This chain joins TRBV5-4 and TRBJ2-2, with TRBD1 identical over 7 bases. The CDR3 is made up of 16 amino acids. The germline gives CDR1 SGHNT, CDR2 YYREEE (reference sequence). V was pared by 2 bases and J by 0 bases, with 4 bases of the junction left unmatched.

This chain joins TRBV29-1 and TRBJ2-2; 11 bases are a match to TRBD2. The CDR3 contains 18 residues. Germline V gene sequence: CDR1 SQVTM, CDR2 ANQGSEA. The DNA of the CDR3 is TGCAGTTATCAAGCTCGGCTAGCGGGGGGCCAGAACACCGGGGAGCTGTTTTTT. Protein sequence: CSYQARLAGGQNTGELFF.

The chain links TRBV7-9 to TRBJ2-1, with D possibly being TRBD2 (6 bases). The ends were cut back, 5 bases at V and 0 bases at J, with 17 bases in the middle. The CDR3 contains 17 residues. In germline, CDR1 is SEHNR, CDR2 FQNEAQ (reference sequence). CDR3 protein: CASSVRRERSSYNEQFF. DNA for the CDR3: TGTGCCAGCAGCGTACGACGGGAGAGAAGCTCCTACAATGAGCAGTTCTTC. Full variable domain (outside the CDR3, taken from reference TRBV7-9 and TRBJ2-1): DTGVSQNPRHKITKRGQNVTFRCDPISEHNRLYWYRQTLGQGPEFLTYFQNEAQLEKSRLLSDRFSAERPKGSFSTLEIQRTEQGDSAMYLCASSVRRERSSYNEQFFGPGTRLTVL.

The sample holds one count of this clone. The rearrangement links TRBV5-4 to TRBJ1-2; TRBD1 agrees at 7 bases. CDR1 is SGHNT and CDR2 is YYREEE in the germline V gene (reference sequence). This CDR3 spans 15 amino acids. J was trimmed by 4 bases and V by 4 bases; bases with no gene match: 10. The CDR3 loop reads CASSKAGTEAYGYTF. CDR3 bases: TGTGCCAGCAGCAAAGCCGGGACAGAGGCCTATGGCTACACCTTC. The whole variable domain, remainder taken from reference TRBV5-4 and TRBJ1-2, is ETGVTQSPTHLIKTRGQQVTLRCSSQSGHNTVSWYQQALGQGPQFIFQYYREEENGRGNFPPRFSGLQFPNYSSELNVNALELDDSALYLCASSKAGTEAYGYTFGSGTRLTVV.

This chain connects TRBV6-1 to TRBJ2-7; TRBD1 agrees at 7 bases. V shed 0 bases, J shed 3 bases, and the junction held 8 bases outside the gene matches. Germline CDR1 is MNHNS and CDR2 is SASEGT. The CDR3 is 16 amino acids. The CDR3 coding sequence is TGTGCCAGCAGTGAAGCGCCCCTGGCAGGGGGCTACGAGCAGTACTTC. Protein product: CASSEAPLAGGYEQYF.

The V gene is TRBV6-1, the J gene TRBJ1-5, with D perhaps TRBD1 (6 bases). CDR3 length: 15 amino acids. V was clipped by 3 bases and J by 3 bases, with 12 bases between them. The germline V gene has CDR1 MNHNS and CDR2 SASEGT. Written as DNA, the CDR3 is TGTGCCAGCAGTGAGGGCGACAGGATCAATCAGCCCCAGCATTTT. Translation gives CASSEGDRINQPQHF.

This clone was recorded a few times. The chain joins TRBV3-1 (or the pseudogene TRBV3-2) to TRBJ2-7, with D maybe TRBD1 (6 bases). The V and J ends lost 4 bases and 5 bases respectively, with 12 bases between them. This CDR3 region has 13 residues. The germline V gene has CDR1 LGHDT and CDR2 YNNKEL (reference sequence). The CDR3 region is CASSLTGSHEQYF. The CDR3 nucleotides are TGTGCCAGCAGCCTCACAGGGTCCCACGAGCAGTACTTC.

The chain has TRBV25-1 and TRBJ2-1, with D possibly matching TRBD1 (5 bases). The CDR3 contains 12 residues. Germline assignment: CDR1 MGHDK and CDR2 SYGVNS. Between the trimmed V and J ends, which lost 3 bases and 14 bases, there was a span of 14 bases. The CDR3 DNA reads TGTGCCAGCAGTGATTTAGGGGCCCCCGAGTTCTTC. Translated: CASSDLGAPEFF.

This chain joins TRBV11-3 and TRBJ2-1, with D perhaps TRBD1 (6 bases). The CDR3 has 15 residues. V was pared by 3 bases and J by 10 bases, with 19 bases between. The V gene's germline CDR1 is SGHNT and CDR2 YENEEA. For the CDR3, the DNA is TGTGCCAGCAGCTTCGGCCAGGGGAGAAGGGGGGAGCAGTTCTTC. Its protein product is CASSFGQGRRGEQFF.

The chain employs TRBV19 and TRBJ1-5; D is uncertain. The CDR3 loop spans 16 amino acids. V gave up 2 bases and J gave up 0 bases, with 11 bases separating them. Looked up from germline, CDR1 is LNHDA and CDR2 is SQIVND (reference sequence). CDR3: CASSILTAGSNQPQHF. The CDR3 coding sequence is TGTGCCAGTAGTATACTAACAGCGGGTAGCAATCAGCCCCAGCATTTT.

This chain connects TRBV6-2 or TRBV6-3 to TRBJ2-7; D gene uncertain. Trimming stripped 0 bases from V and 2 bases from J, with 8 bases between. The CDR3 extends over 14 amino acids. CDR1 MNHEY and CDR2 SVGEGT come from the germline V gene. CDR3 coding DNA: TGTGCCAGCAGTTACTCCCCAGTTACCTACGAGCAGTACTTC. Translated, it gives CASSYSPVTYEQYF.

The chain links TRBV16 to TRBJ2-7, with a weak D call TRBD2 (5 bases). Germline loops: CDR1 KGHSY, CDR2 FQNENV. Trimming pared 5 bases from V and 4 bases from J, leaving 18 bases between. This CDR3 comprises 15 residues. CDR3 nucleotides: TGTGCCAGCAGCTACCCAAGCGGCAGGCAATACGAGCAGTACTTC. The encoded protein is CASSYPSGRQYEQYF.